Listed below are T cell receptor beta chains from one sample, sequenced in a study of response to subunit inactivated influenza vaccine. Via MiXCR, TCRdb re-called the RT-PCR reads, giving one row per CDR3 protein. The data contain under 950,000 distinct CDR3 sequences, around 20% of them seen just once; the ten biggest clones take up roughly 10%. The specimen comprised PBMCs from blood, sampled 4 to 6 days after vaccination. The receptor set was obtained from a man aged 50 or older who received an inactivated influenza vaccine. The CDR3 runs from the conserved cysteine through the conserved F or W. The order of the fields is clone size, D gene, V gene, J gene, CDR3 protein, CDR3 DNA. The D gene is left open where the match is weak. Not all rows give a size; the values are once, few, many and, for expanded clones, a class.

abundance: few; d_gene: TRBD2; v_gene: TRBV5-6; j_gene: TRBJ2-2; CDR3aa: CASSLVRVAGDPTGELFF; CDR3nt: TGTGCCAGCAGCTTGGTCCGAGTAGCGGGCGACCCCACCGGGGAGCTGTTTTTT
abundance: -; d_gene: -; v_gene: TRBV6-1; j_gene: TRBJ1-2; CDR3aa: CASSAGANYGYTF; CDR3nt: TGTGCCAGCAGTGCCGGGGCAAACTATGGCTACACCTTC
abundance: -; d_gene: TRBD1; v_gene: TRBV28; j_gene: TRBJ2-7; CDR3aa: CASSYGTGGNEQYF; CDR3nt: TGTGCCAGCAGTTACGGGACAGGGGGTAACGAGCAGTACTTC
abundance: -; d_gene: -; v_gene: TRBV6-5; j_gene: TRBJ2-7; CDR3aa: CASSYSFGGYEQYF; CDR3nt: TGTGCCAGCAGTTACTCGTTCGGGGGCTACGAGCAGTACTTC
abundance: few; d_gene: -; v_gene: TRBV10-2; j_gene: TRBJ2-1; CDR3aa: CASSRLVDEQFF; CDR3nt: TGCGCCAGCAGTAGACTAGTCGATGAGCAGTTCTTC
abundance: few; d_gene: TRBD2; v_gene: TRBV20-1; j_gene: TRBJ2-2; CDR3aa: CSASASGGVRRPGELFF; CDR3nt: TGCAGTGCTAGCGCTAGCGGGGGGGTCCGTCGCCCCGGGGAGCTGTTTTTT
abundance: -; d_gene: TRBD1; v_gene: TRBV6-1; j_gene: TRBJ2-5; CDR3aa: CASSTGTAAETQYF; CDR3nt: TGTGCCAGCAGTACCGGGACAGCCGCGGAGACCCAGTACTTC
abundance: -; d_gene: TRBD1; v_gene: TRBV18; j_gene: TRBJ2-7; CDR3aa: CASSPDLGQAYEQYF; CDR3nt: TGTGCCAGCTCACCAGACTTAGGACAGGCCTACGAGCAGTACTTC
abundance: few; d_gene: TRBD1; v_gene: TRBV7-6; j_gene: TRBJ2-3; CDR3aa: CASSLNDREMAQYF; CDR3nt: TGTGCCAGCAGTTTAAATGACAGGGAGATGGCGCAGTATTTT
abundance: few; d_gene: TRBD1; v_gene: TRBV11-3; j_gene: TRBJ2-3; CDR3aa: CASSPTTGEEADTQYF; CDR3nt: TGTGCCAGCAGCCCAACGACAGGGGAGGAGGCAGATACGCAGTATTTT
abundance: many; d_gene: TRBD2; v_gene: TRBV4-2; j_gene: TRBJ2-3; CDR3aa: CASSQEPSGGRRGPSGSTDTQYF; CDR3nt: TGTGCCAGCAGCCAAGAGCCCAGCGGGGGGCGCCGAGGGCCCTCGGGATCCACAGATACGCAGTATTTT
abundance: few; d_gene: TRBD2; v_gene: TRBV11-2; j_gene: TRBJ2-1; CDR3aa: CASSLDWVMAGGMSSYNEQFF; CDR3nt: TGTGCCAGCAGCTTAGATTGGGTAATGGCGGGAGGGATGAGCTCCTACAATGAGCAGTTCTTC
abundance: few; d_gene: TRBD2; v_gene: TRBV4-2; j_gene: TRBJ2-1; CDR3aa: CASTGGGGQYNEQFF; CDR3nt: TGTGCCAGCACCGGCGGCGGGGGGCAGTACAATGAGCAGTTCTTC
abundance: -; d_gene: -; v_gene: TRBV10-3; j_gene: TRBJ1-5; CDR3aa: CAIREGSNQPQHF; CDR3nt: TGTGCCATCAGAGAGGGTAGCAATCAGCCCCAGCATTTT
abundance: -; d_gene: -; v_gene: TRBV2; j_gene: TRBJ2-7; CDR3aa: CASSDGGGGEQYF; CDR3nt: TGTGCCAGCAGTGATGGAGGGGGCGGGGAGCAGTACTTC
abundance: few; d_gene: TRBD1; v_gene: TRBV7-6; j_gene: TRBJ2-7; CDR3aa: CASSLDDRGTYEQYF; CDR3nt: TGTGCCAGCAGCTTAGACGACAGGGGAACCTACGAGCAGTACTTC
abundance: -; d_gene: TRBD1; v_gene: TRBV20-1; j_gene: TRBJ1-5; CDR3aa: CSASATGGSNQPQHF; CDR3nt: TGCAGTGCTAGTGCGACAGGGGGAAGCAATCAGCCCCAGCATTTT
abundance: -; d_gene: -; v_gene: TRBV19; j_gene: TRBJ2-3; CDR3aa: CASSIWGRRTDTQYF; CDR3nt: TGTGCCAGTAGTATTTGGGGGAGGCGCACAGATACGCAGTATTTT